The 17 T cell receptor beta chains below all came from one sample that was sequenced in a study of blood T cell repertoires in COVID-19. Assay: immunoSEQ multiplex PCR; the TCRdb copy retains only in-frame clones and omits some. The sample records some 200,000 clones, 85% to 90% being singletons. The specimen sequenced was peripheral blood. The receptors come from a woman aged 55-70 years with COVID-19, enrolled during active disease.

This chain uses TRBV28 with TRBJ1-2; 9 nucleotides agree with TRBD1. CDR3 length equals 14 residues. Germline CDR1 MDHEN, CDR2 SYDVKM. The ends lost 7 bases at V and 5 bases at J; junction bases unmatched: 8. The CDR3 reads CASTHRTGEYGYTF. The CDR3 DNA reads TGTGCCAGCACCCACCGGACAGGGGAGTATGGCTACACCTTC.

V gene TRBV6-1 combines with J gene TRBJ1-5; 9 bases fit TRBD1. V lost 9 bases to trimming and J lost 3 bases; unmatched junction nucleotides: 6. The CDR3 extends over 14 amino acids. Germline CDR1 reads MNHNS; CDR2 reads SASEGT. This chain's CDR3 is CASSGQGVNQPQHF. As DNA, the CDR3 is TGTGCCAGTTCGGGACAGGGAGTCAATCAGCCCCAGCATTTT.

The CDR3 sequence is CATSRGASGSDEQYF. For the CDR3, the DNA is TGTGCCACCAGCAGAGGGGCGAGCGGGAGCGACGAGCAGTACTTC. The chain is built from TRBV15 and TRBJ2-7, with 8 bases lining up with TRBD2. CDR3 length equals 15 residues. Trimming took 1 base from V and 5 from J; bases not matched to a gene: 7. From germline, CDR1 is LNHNV and CDR2 YYDKDF (reference sequence).

The J gene is TRBJ2-1, the V gene TRBV6-2 or TRBV6-3, with TRBD1 matching over 11 bases. V gave up 3 bases and J gave up 3 bases; unmatched junction bases: 10. In germline, CDR1 is MNHEY, CDR2 SVGEGT. The CDR3 extends over 18 amino acids. The CDR3 protein is CASSYRTPGTGGYNEQFF. Written as DNA, the CDR3 is TGTGCCAGCAGTTATCGAACCCCCGGGACAGGGGGCTACAATGAGCAGTTCTTC.

This sequence joins TRBV28 and TRBJ2-1, with D maybe TRBD2 (5 bases). Per the germline V gene, CDR1 is MDHEN and CDR2 is SYDVKM. V gave up 2 bases and J gave up 9 bases, with 11 bases separating them. The CDR3 is 13 residues long. The CDR3 DNA reads TGTGCCAGCAGTTTAACGCCACTAGGTGAGCAGTTCTTC. Translated: CASSLTPLGEQFF.

The chain has TRBV11-2 and TRBJ2-7; 11 bases map to TRBD1. Germline lookup yields CDR1 SGHAT and CDR2 FQNNGV. V shed 5 bases, J shed 1 base, and the junction held 7 bases outside the gene matches. The CDR3 covers 16 residues. CDR3 in amino acids: CASSLRTGGDSYEQYF. CDR3 in DNA: TGTGCCAGCAGCCTAAGGACAGGGGGCGATTCCTACGAGCAGTACTTC.

The chain combines TRBV9 with TRBJ1-3, with D possibly matching TRBD1 (6 bases). Germline CDR1 reads SGDLS; CDR2 reads YYNGEE. The CDR3 extends over 14 amino acids. With 4 bases removed from V and 0 bases from J, the gap between germline ends came to 8 bases. DNA for the CDR3: TGTGCCAGCAGCAAACAGGGCTCTGGAAACACCATATATTTT. As protein: CASSKQGSGNTIYF.

The V call is TRBV2, the J call TRBJ1-5; a possible D gene is TRBD1 (5 bases). The CDR3 contains 17 residues. V lost 8 bases to trimming and J lost 0 bases, with 20 bases between them. Germline V gene sequence: CDR1 SNHLY, CDR2 FYNNEI. The DNA for the CDR3 is TGTGCCAGCGGGGGGGATCTTGGGCGTCCTAGCAATCAGCCCCAGCATTTT. Translating gives CASGGDLGRPSNQPQHF.

The CDR3 region is CASRSDRSIIYGYTF. CDR3 sequence (DNA): TGTGCCAGCAGATCCGACAGGAGTATCATCTATGGCTACACCTTC. The chain is built from TRBV6-5 and TRBJ1-2; D may be TRBD1 (6 bases). The CDR3 loop spans 15 amino acids. Looked up from germline, CDR1 is MNHEY and CDR2 is SVGAGI. The V and J ends lost 6 bases and 4 bases respectively, with 18 bases between them.

The chain uses TRBV28 and TRBJ1-6, with TRBD1 matching over 9 bases. The germline V gene has CDR1 MDHEN and CDR2 SYDVKM. CDR3 length: 16 residues. Trimming cost V 5 bases and J 8 bases; bases outside gene matches: 10. CDR3 residues: CASSPHTGGVYSPLHF. CDR3 in DNA: TGTGCCAGCAGTCCTCATACAGGGGGCGTTTATTCACCCCTCCACTTT.

V is TRBV9 and J is TRBJ1-5, with 9 bases lining up with TRBD1. Germline CDR1 SGDLS, CDR2 YYNGEE. The CDR3 spans 14 residues. The junction had 3 bases not matched to a gene; V was cut back by 4 bases and J by 4 bases. The CDR3 sequence: CASSMTGGNQPQHF. The CDR3 DNA reads as TGTGCCAGCAGCATGACAGGGGGAAATCAGCCCCAGCATTTT.

The table lists this clone with a few counts. The chain recombines TRBV6-5 with TRBJ2-7; TRBD1 agrees at 10 bases. Germline CDR1 is MNHEY and CDR2 is SVGAGI. V lost 2 bases to trimming and J lost 2 bases; unmatched junction nucleotides: 3. The CDR3 has 15 residues. This CDR3 reads CASSYPGQGTYEQYF. The CDR3 region has the DNA TGTGCCAGCAGTTACCCGGGACAGGGGACCTACGAGCAGTACTTC.

The V and J genes are TRBV3-1 (or the pseudogene TRBV3-2) and TRBJ2-2; 11 nucleotides match TRBD2. Looked up from germline, CDR1 is LGHDT and CDR2 is YNNKEL (reference sequence). This CDR3 is built from 16 residues. V lost 1 base to trimming and J lost 2 bases; unmatched junction nucleotides: 0. The CDR3, as DNA: TGTGCCAGCAGCCAAGGACTAGCGGGAAACACCGGGGAGCTGTTTTTT. As protein: CASSQGLAGNTGELFF.

The V call is TRBV14, the J call TRBJ1-2; TRBD1 agrees at 7 bases. The J segment lost 8 bases and the V segment lost 1 base, leaving 13 bases of the junction unmatched. The germline gives CDR1 SGHDN, CDR2 FVKESK. This CDR3 is 16 amino acids long. CDR3 coding DNA: TGTGCCAGCAGCCAAGTTTTTCAGTCAAACAGGGGAGGCTACACCTTC. Translating gives CASSQVFQSNRGGYTF.

The chain couples TRBV7-6 to TRBJ1-2, with D possibly matching TRBD1 (5 bases). Germline assignment: CDR1 SGHVS and CDR2 FNYEAQ. This CDR3 contains 16 residues. V gave up 3 bases and J gave up 5 bases, with 19 bases separating them. The CDR3 protein is CASSFSIQGFSYGYTF. CDR3 DNA: TGTGCCAGCAGCTTCTCGATCCAGGGATTCTCATATGGCTACACCTTC.

The chain uses TRBV19 and TRBJ2-1; 7 bases line up with TRBD2. With V trimmed by 7 bases and J by 4 bases, 13 bases remained unmatched. CDR3 length: 16 residues. CDR1 and CDR2 (germline): LNHDA, SQIVND (reference sequence). Here the CDR3 reads CASMSPAGVGYNEQFF. In DNA, the CDR3 is TGTGCCAGTATGTCCCCGGCGGGAGTAGGGTACAATGAGCAGTTCTTC.

This chain joins TRBV4-3 and TRBJ2-5; 9 nucleotides align to TRBD2. The J segment lost 4 bases and the V segment lost 0 bases, leaving 12 bases of the junction unmatched. CDR1 is LGHNA and CDR2 is YSLEER in the germline V gene. The CDR3 runs 18 residues. DNA for the CDR3: TGCGCCAGCAGCCAAGATCACCTAGCGGGACGAGGGGGAGAGACCCAGTACTTC. Encoded protein: CASSQDHLAGRGGETQYF.